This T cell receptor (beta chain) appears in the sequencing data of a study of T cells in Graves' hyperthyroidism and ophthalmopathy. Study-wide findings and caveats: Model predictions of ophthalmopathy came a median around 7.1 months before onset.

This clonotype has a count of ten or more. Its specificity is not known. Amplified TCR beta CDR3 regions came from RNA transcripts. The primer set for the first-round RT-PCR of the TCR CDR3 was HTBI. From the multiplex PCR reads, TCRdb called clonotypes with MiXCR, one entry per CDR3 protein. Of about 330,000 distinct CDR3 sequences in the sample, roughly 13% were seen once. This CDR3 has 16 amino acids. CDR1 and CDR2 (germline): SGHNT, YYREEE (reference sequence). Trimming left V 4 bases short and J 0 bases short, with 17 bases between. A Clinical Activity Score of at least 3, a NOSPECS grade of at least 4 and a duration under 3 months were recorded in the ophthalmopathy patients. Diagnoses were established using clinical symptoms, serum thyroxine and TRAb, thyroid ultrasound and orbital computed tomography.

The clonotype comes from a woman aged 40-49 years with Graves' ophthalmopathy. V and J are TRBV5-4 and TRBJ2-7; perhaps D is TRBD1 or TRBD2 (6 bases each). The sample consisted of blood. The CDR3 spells CASSLLGGGSSYEQYF. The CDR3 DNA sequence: TGTGCCAGCAGCCTATTGGGGGGCGGTAGCTCCTACGAGCAGTACTTC. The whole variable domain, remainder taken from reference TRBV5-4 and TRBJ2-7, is ETGVTQSPTHLIKTRGQQVTLRCSSQSGHNTVSWYQQALGQGPQFIFQYYREEENGRGNFPPRFSGLQFPNYSSELNVNALELDDSALYLCASSLLGGGSSYEQYFGPGTRLTVT.